These 17 T cell receptor beta chains were all obtained from the same sample, sequenced in a study of T cells in Graves' hyperthyroidism and ophthalmopathy. Using RNA transcripts as the source, TCR beta CDR3 regions were amplified. Initially, a first-round RT-PCR of the TCR CDR3 employed the HTBI primer set. TCRdb itself ran the multiplex PCR reads through MiXCR, one entry per CDR3 protein. The sample carries 600,000 or so distinct CDR3 sequences, around 13% recorded once. The sample consisted of blood. The receptors derive from a woman between 50 and 59 years old with Graves' ophthalmopathy.

The chain couples TRBV29-1 to TRBJ1-2; 7 nucleotides line up with TRBD1. V dropped 6 bases and J dropped 8; count of bases not matched to a gene: 3. The germline gives CDR1 SQVTM, CDR2 ANQGSEA. This CDR3 is built from 10 residues. The CDR3 DNA follows: TGCAGCGTCCTGGACAGGGGCTACACCTTC. It yields the protein CSVLDRGYTF.

The V call is TRBV6-2 or TRBV6-3, the J call TRBJ2-7; D might be TRBD1 or TRBD2, each matching 5 bases. V was pared by 2 bases and J by 3 bases, with 14 bases between. The germline CDR1 and CDR2 sequences are MNHEY and SVGEGT. This CDR3 is built from 15 residues. The CDR3 DNA follows: TGTGCCAGCAGTTACCGGGGCCCACCGAACTACGAGCAGTACTTC. Protein sequence: CASSYRGPPNYEQYF.

This clonotype was seen ten or more times. The CDR3 nucleotides read TGTGCCAGCAGCCAACCGGCCTCTAGCACTGAAGCTTTCTTT. It is translated as CASSQPASSTEAFF. V is TRBV3-1 and J is TRBJ1-1; D not certain. The CDR3 length is 14 residues. Germline V CDR1 and CDR2: LGHDT, YNNKEL (reference sequence). Trimming shortened V by 2 bases and J by 4 bases, and 11 bases separated the two germline ends. Looking up the rest from reference TRBV3-1 and TRBJ1-1 gives the full variable domain: DTAVSQTPKYLVTQMGNDKSIKCEQNLGHDTMYWYKQDSKKFLKIMFSYNNKELIINETVPNRFSPKSPDKAHLNLHINSLELGDSAVYFCASSQPASSTEAFFGQGTRLTVV.

The chain recombines TRBV4-1 with TRBJ2-7, with 8 bases fitting TRBD1. After removal of 2 bases from V and 6 bases from J, the junction contained 9 bases not matched to a gene. Germline-derived CDR1 and CDR2 are MGHRA and YSYEKL. The CDR3 sequence is 15 residues long. CDR3 in amino acids: CASSQPDRDPIEQYF. CDR3 DNA sequence: TGCGCCAGCAGCCAACCGGACAGGGATCCCATCGAGCAGTACTTC.

Many counts were recorded for this clonotype. The V call is TRBV6-5, the J call TRBJ1-1; 7 bases fit TRBD1. The CDR3 has 17 amino acids. J was trimmed by 1 base and V by 0 bases; bases with no gene match: 8. In germline, CDR1 is MNHEY, CDR2 SVGAGI. Written as DNA, the CDR3 is TGTGCCAGCAGTTACTCGAGGGGGCGGCCGTCGAACACTGAAGCTTTCTTT. Amino acids: CASSYSRGRPSNTEAFF.

Written as DNA, the CDR3 is TGCGCCAGCAGCTTGATAGGGGTAGGCACTGAAGCTTTCTTT. Protein sequence: CASSLIGVGTEAFF. The rearrangement uses TRBV5-1 and TRBJ1-1; a possible D gene is TRBD1 (5 bases). The V end was cut by 1 base, the J end by 4 bases, with 11 bases between. CDR1 is SGHRS, CDR2 YFSETQ, per germline. The CDR3 is 14 amino acids.

This clonotype was recorded at least ten times. V is TRBV12-3 or TRBV12-4 and J is TRBJ1-2, with 9 bases aligning to TRBD1. The trim removed 6 bases at V and 5 bases at J, leaving 4 bases unmatched. This CDR3 region has 13 residues. The CDR3 DNA is TGTGCCAGCAGGAGGGACAGGGATTATGGCTACACCTTC. It codes for CASRRDRDYGYTF.

This clonotype showed up many times. The rearrangement uses TRBV20-1 and TRBJ2-7, with TRBD2 matching 16 bases. The CDR3 length is 19 residues. The germline V gene has CDR1 DFQATT and CDR2 SNEGSKA (reference sequence). V was pared by 7 bases and J by 0 bases, with 15 bases of the junction left unmatched. CDR3 DNA sequence: TGCAGTGTACCCGCCCCCGGGACTAGCGGGAGGGCCAGCTCCTACGAGCAGTACTTC. Encoded protein: CSVPAPGTSGRASSYEQYF.

This clonotype was counted many times. This chain joins TRBV2 and TRBJ1-1, with no clear D. The CDR3 length is 12 residues. Germline CDR1 is SNHLY and CDR2 is FYNNEI. V lost 2 bases to trimming and J lost 8 bases, with 9 bases between them. This chain's CDR3 is CASSESVTEAFF. The CDR3 nucleotides read TGTGCCAGCAGTGAATCTGTAACAGAAGCTTTCTTT.

The J gene is TRBJ1-2, the V gene TRBV4-1, with a weak D call TRBD1 (5 bases). Germline-derived CDR1 and CDR2 are MGHRA and YSYEKL. The length of the CDR3 is 15 residues. V was shortened by 1 base and J by 8 bases, with 17 bases between the two germline ends. The CDR3 DNA reads as TGCGCCAGCAGCCAAGGTGACAGAGTCTTGTACGGCTACACCTTC. Its protein is CASSQGDRVLYGYTF.

This clonotype was detected many times. This sequence joins TRBV11-2 and TRBJ2-1; 11 nucleotides align to TRBD2. Germline CDR1 reads SGHAT; CDR2 reads FQNNGV. This CDR3 has 14 residues. The junction had 3 bases not matched to a gene; V was cut back by 3 bases and J by 8 bases. The CDR3 nucleotides are TGTGCCAGCAGCTTGACTAGCGGGATCGATGAGCAGTTCTTC. This encodes CASSLTSGIDEQFF.

The V and J genes are TRBV7-8 and TRBJ2-6; D is undetermined. Trimming took 5 bases from V and 4 from J, leaving 9 bases between them. This CDR3 comprises 14 residues. CDR1 and CDR2 from the germline V gene are SGHVS and FQNEAQ. CDR3 protein: CASSTFQGANVLTF. The CDR3 region has the DNA TGTGCCAGCAGCACATTCCAAGGGGCCAACGTCCTGACTTTC.

Many counts were recorded for this clonotype. The chain links TRBV7-2 to TRBJ2-5; maybe TRBD1 (6 bases). Trimming stripped 4 bases from V and 2 bases from J, with 11 bases between. The V gene's germline CDR1 is SGHTA and CDR2 FQGNSA. CDR3 size: 14 residues. The CDR3 here is CASSSNRVQETQYF. CDR3 nucleotide sequence: TGTGCCAGCAGCTCAAACAGGGTTCAAGAGACCCAGTACTTC.

V usage is TRBV30 and J usage is TRBJ2-3; D is possibly TRBD2 (6 bases). V lost 2 bases and J lost 2, with 11 bases in between. This CDR3 comprises 14 residues. Germline V gives CDR1 GTSNPN, CDR2 SVGIG (reference sequence). The CDR3 DNA reads as TGTGCCTGGAGTTCGGGAGACCTCACAGATACGCAGTATTTT. The encoded protein is CAWSSGDLTDTQYF.

This clonotype was observed at least ten times. The V call is TRBV30, the J call TRBJ1-4; D is undetermined. Germline CDR1 GTSNPN, CDR2 SVGIG (reference sequence). The CDR3 totals 16 residues. The V gene lost 5 bases and the J gene lost 0 bases, with 16 bases spanning the gap. The CDR3 DNA is TGTGCCTGGGGGTTCAAAATGGGCCCAACTAATGAAAAACTGTTTTTT. Protein product: CAWGFKMGPTNEKLFF.

This clonotype was seen a few times. The rearrangement joins TRBV6-1 to TRBJ2-5; 12 bases are a match to TRBD2. V shed 5 bases and J 5 bases; nucleotides not matched to a gene: 6. The CDR3 is 15 amino acids. Germline assignment: CDR1 MNHNS and CDR2 SASEGT. CDR3 in DNA: TGTGCCAGCAGTACGACTAGCGGGAGCAAGGAGACCCAGTACTTC. As protein: CASSTTSGSKETQYF.

This clonotype showed up many times. The chain is built from TRBV5-1 and TRBJ1-1; 9 nucleotides align to TRBD1. This CDR3 comprises 15 residues. CDR1 is SGHRS and CDR2 is YFSETQ in the germline V gene. The V and J ends lost 4 bases and 1 base, in that order; junction bases with no gene match: 5. The CDR3 DNA sequence: TGCGCCAGCAGCATACAGGGGGCTGAGAACACTGAAGCTTTCTTT. Its translation is CASSIQGAENTEAFF. The variable domain in full, completed from reference TRBV5-1 and TRBJ1-1, reads KAGVTQTPRYLIKTRGQQVTLSCSPISGHRSVSWYQQTPGQGLQFLFEYFSETQRNKGNFPGRFSGRQFSNSRSEMNVSTLELGDSALYLCASSIQGAENTEAFFGQGTRLTVV.